This TCR beta chain was captured in a study of blood T cell repertoires in COVID-19. As for the study in general: The United States, Italy and Spain supplied acute and convalescent COVID-19 samples.

Participants were aged about 18 to 100 years from around 25 US areas. Participants were placed into cohorts based on the clinical history they reported. V lost 6 bases and J 2 bases, leaving 4 bases between the germline ends. CDR1 is MNHEY, CDR2 SMNVEV, per germline (reference sequence). This CDR3 is built from 11 residues. Per the study methods: Amplification of reference gene primers provided the estimated nucleated cell counts. TCRdb's table, derived via immunoSEQ multiplex PCR, lists solely in-frame clones and lacks some. That table furnishes V, J and clone size, whereas the DNA furnished D and trimming. Of roughly 430,000 clones in the sample, approximately 88% were seen once.

This receptor was obtained from a woman aged 40 to 49 with acute COVID-19. Material for sequencing was PBMCs or T cells enriched from blood (not recorded which). This chain uses TRBV27 with TRBJ1-1; no firm D call. CDR3 DNA sequence: TGTGCCAGCAGATATAACACTGAAGCTTTCTTT. This encodes CASRYNTEAFF.